The source of this T cell receptor (beta chain) is a study of blood T cell repertoires in COVID-19 (dated by TCRdb to about 2020). About the study as a whole: Samples from collaborators originated in the United States, Italy and Spain and spanned both the acute and convalescent phases of COVID-19. The prospective study material was composed of cDNA or gDNA derived from T cells, B-cell-depleted T cells, or PBMCs. Deeply sampled blood TCRbeta repertoires from subjects exposed to, actively infected with, or recovered from COVID-19 were included in the dataset. The repertoires were released in a freely available public database meant as a resource for research on the immune response to SARS-CoV-2. The samples were drawn from two sources: the first 160 participants of the ongoing ImmuneRACE study, and 1,200 or so subjects contributed by 6 global collaborators. Sample metadata almost always included a de-identified subject ID, COVID-19 status, age in years and sex. Where available, HLA class I and class II types were taken from metadata supplied by the sample provider and were not determined by assay-based typing. What the research found in general, with its limitations: The amount of clinical and demographic metadata varied by source and participant and was provided uncurated.

Collaborating institutions collected whole blood in K2EDTA tubes following their own protocols. Collaborator samples were shipped for TCRbeta analysis as frozen whole blood, isolated PBMCs, or DNA extracted from either sample type. As encoded in the germline V gene, CDR1 is SGHDN while CDR2 is FVKESK. The CDR3 sequence holds 14 residues, the cysteine and phenylalanine included. Just CDR3 DNA is preserved here, 42 bases in frame from base 1. V and J are truncated by 3 bases and 3 bases respectively, leaving an intervening sequence of 11 bases. TCRbeta CDR3 regions were amplified from genomic DNA using the immunoSEQ Assay, a bias-controlled multiplex PCR. The authors processed their data as follows. The number of nucleated cells in each sample was estimated from the amplification of reference gene primers within the assay. To quantify the absolute abundance of each unique TCRbeta CDR3 rearrangement, sequence reads were collapsed and filtered. For each sample, productive Simpson clonality was calculated as the square root of Simpson's diversity index over productive rearrangements. In its TCRdb copy, this immuneACCESS table keeps in-frame sequences only and misses some clones. Where compared with another copy, unresolved V genes explain less than half of these, and the others have no known cause. V and J calls and clone size are copied from that table; D and trimming were computed from the DNA. The sample table contains fewer than 35,000 clones; only one count was recorded for about 86% of them. Around 6.5% of the sample comes from the top ten.

Regarding this clone: The antigen it recognizes is unknown. Per-base qualities were not stored, and no clone one base away is much larger.

The specimen was peripheral blood. This sequence uses TRBV14 and TRBJ2-5; the D gene is possibly TRBD2, with 5 bases matching. The sequence was obtained from a human donor in a cohort sampled during active COVID-19. The nucleotide sequence is TGTGCCAGCAGCCATTATGAGGGAGAAGAGACCCAGTACTTC. The encoded protein is CASSHYEGEETQYF.